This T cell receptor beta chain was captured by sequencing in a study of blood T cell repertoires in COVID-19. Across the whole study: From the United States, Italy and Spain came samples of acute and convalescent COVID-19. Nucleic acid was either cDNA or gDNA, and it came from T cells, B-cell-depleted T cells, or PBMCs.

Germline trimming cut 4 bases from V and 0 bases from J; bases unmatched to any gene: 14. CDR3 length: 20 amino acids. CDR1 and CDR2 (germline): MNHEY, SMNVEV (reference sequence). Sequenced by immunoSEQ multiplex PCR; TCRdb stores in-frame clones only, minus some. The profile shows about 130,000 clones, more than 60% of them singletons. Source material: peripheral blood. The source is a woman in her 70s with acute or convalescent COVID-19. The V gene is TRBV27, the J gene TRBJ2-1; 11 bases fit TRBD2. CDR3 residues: CASSYTTSGTQGASYNEQFF. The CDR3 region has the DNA TGTGCCAGCAGTTATACGACTAGCGGGACACAGGGGGCCTCCTACAATGAGCAGTTCTTC.